The source of this T cell receptor beta chain is a study of blood T cells in healthy people across ages. Study-level results: Per million T cells, the diversity of TCR beta decreased roughly linearly as age advanced.

A second about 6 to 12 cycle PCR used barcoded and J-beta primers. Sequencing yielded, for each sample, at least 3 million paired-end reads carrying CDR3. TCRdb ran MiXCR on the 5' RACE reads and lists one entry per CDR3 protein. Altogether approximately 800,000 distinct CDR3 sequences are present, about 42% being singletons, with the ten largest covering 15% to 20%. Comments on this clonotype: What it binds is not known.

This clonotype was sampled from an elderly man in good health. The sample taken for sequencing was blood.

CDR3 nucleotides: TGTGCCAGCAGCCAGCTCTTACAGGGTCCCACTGAAGCTTTCTTT. Its protein is CASSQLLQGPTEAFF. The rearrangement uses TRBV4-2 and TRBJ1-1, with D perhaps matching TRBD1 (6 bases). Trimming shortened V by 3 bases and J by 4 bases, and 15 bases separated the two germline ends. There are 15 residues in the CDR3. Germline V gene sequence: CDR1 LGHNA, CDR2 YNFKEQ.